This T cell receptor (beta chain) is drawn from a study of radiotherapy plus CTLA-4 blockade in lung cancer. Study background: Objective responses were recorded in roughly 17% of patients, with disease control recorded in 30% to 35%.

This CDR3 spans 14 amino acids. The ends were cut back, 5 bases at V and 6 bases at J, with 17 bases in the middle. Germline-derived CDR1 and CDR2 are SGHTA and FQGNSA. TCRdb's table, derived via immunoSEQ multiplex PCR, lists solely in-frame clones and lacks some. In the table there are 30,000 to 40,000 clones, around 85% of which are singletons. Chemo-refractory metastatic non-small-cell lung cancer patients underwent focal radiation alongside CTLA-4 blockade with ipilimumab. General study findings and limits: Interferon-beta and early blood T cell clone dynamics reportedly predicted response best.

Of note for this clone: No antigen is known for it.

This receptor was taken from a human donor with non-small cell lung cancer who had stable disease on radiotherapy plus ipilimumab. V is TRBV7-2 and J is TRBJ2-7, with D tentatively TRBD1 (6 bases). The source was peripheral blood, collected from a patient treated with radiotherapy plus ipilimumab. CDR3 DNA sequence: TGTGCCAGCAGCCCAGGGGCGCAAGTTTCCGAGCAGTACTTC. Its translation is CASSPGAQVSEQYF.